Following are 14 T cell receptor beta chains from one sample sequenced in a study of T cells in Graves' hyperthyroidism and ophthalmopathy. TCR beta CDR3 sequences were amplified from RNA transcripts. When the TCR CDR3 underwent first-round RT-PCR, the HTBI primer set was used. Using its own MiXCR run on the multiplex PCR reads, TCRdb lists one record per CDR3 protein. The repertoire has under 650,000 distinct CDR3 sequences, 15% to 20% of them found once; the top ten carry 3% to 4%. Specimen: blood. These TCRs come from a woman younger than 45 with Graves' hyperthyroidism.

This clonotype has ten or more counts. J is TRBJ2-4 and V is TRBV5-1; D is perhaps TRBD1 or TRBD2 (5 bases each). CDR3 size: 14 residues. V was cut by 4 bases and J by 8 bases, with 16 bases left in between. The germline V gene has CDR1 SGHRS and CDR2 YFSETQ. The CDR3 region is CASSQGSLGDIQYF. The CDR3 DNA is TGCGCCAGCAGCCAGGGTAGCCTGGGGGACATTCAGTACTTC. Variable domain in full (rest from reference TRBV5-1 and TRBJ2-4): KAGVTQTPRYLIKTRGQQVTLSCSPISGHRSVSWYQQTPGQGLQFLFEYFSETQRNKGNFPGRFSGRQFSNSRSEMNVSTLELGDSALYLCASSQGSLGDIQYFGAGTRLSVL.

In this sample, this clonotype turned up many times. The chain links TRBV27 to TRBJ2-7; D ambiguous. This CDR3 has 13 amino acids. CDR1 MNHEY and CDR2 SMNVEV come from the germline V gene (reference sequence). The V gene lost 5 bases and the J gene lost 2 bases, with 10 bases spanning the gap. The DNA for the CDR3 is TGTGCCAGCAGTCGGACCGCGACCTACGAGCAGTACTTC. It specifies CASSRTATYEQYF.

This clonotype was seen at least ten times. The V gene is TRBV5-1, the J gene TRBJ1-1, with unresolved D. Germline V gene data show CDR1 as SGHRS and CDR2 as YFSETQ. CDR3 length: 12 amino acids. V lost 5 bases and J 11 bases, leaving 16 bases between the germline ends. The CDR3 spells CASSSGERKAFF. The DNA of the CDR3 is TGCGCCAGCAGTTCTGGGGAGAGGAAGGCTTTCTTT.

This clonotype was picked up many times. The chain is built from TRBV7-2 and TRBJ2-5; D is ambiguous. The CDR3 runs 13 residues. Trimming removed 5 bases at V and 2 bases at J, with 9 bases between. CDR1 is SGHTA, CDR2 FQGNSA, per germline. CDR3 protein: CASSLLAQETQYF. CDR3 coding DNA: TGTGCCAGCAGCCTCTTGGCGCAAGAGACCCAGTACTTC. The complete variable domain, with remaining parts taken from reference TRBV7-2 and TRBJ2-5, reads GAGVSQSPSNKVTEKGKDVELRCDPISGHTALYWYRQSLGQGLEFLIYFQGNSAPDKSGLPSDRFSAERTGGSVSTLTIQRTQQEDSAVYLCASSLLAQETQYFGPGTRLLVL.

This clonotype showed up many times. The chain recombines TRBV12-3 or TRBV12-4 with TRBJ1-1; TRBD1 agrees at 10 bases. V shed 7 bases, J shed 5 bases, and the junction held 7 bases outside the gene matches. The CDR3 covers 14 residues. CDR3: CASTQGTGATEAFF. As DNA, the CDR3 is TGTGCCAGCACCCAGGGGACAGGGGCGACTGAAGCTTTCTTT.

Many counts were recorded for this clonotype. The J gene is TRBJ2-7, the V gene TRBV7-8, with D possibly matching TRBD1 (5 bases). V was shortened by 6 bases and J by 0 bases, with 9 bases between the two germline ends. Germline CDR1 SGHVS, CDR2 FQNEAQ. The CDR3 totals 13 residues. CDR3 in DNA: TGTGCCAGCAGATCAGGGTCCTCCTACGAGCAGTACTTC. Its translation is CASRSGSSYEQYF.

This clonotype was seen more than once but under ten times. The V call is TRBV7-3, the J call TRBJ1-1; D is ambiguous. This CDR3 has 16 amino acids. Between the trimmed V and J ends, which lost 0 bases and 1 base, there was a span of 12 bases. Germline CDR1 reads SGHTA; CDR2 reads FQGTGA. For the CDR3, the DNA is TGTGCCAGCAGCTTAACGGTCTGGGCGGGGAACACTGAAGCTTTCTTT. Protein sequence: CASSLTVWAGNTEAFF.

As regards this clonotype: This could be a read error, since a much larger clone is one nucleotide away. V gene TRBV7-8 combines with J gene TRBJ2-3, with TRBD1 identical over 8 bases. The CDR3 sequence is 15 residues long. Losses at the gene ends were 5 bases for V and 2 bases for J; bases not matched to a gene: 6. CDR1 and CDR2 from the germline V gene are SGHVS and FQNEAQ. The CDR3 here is CASSTGQAYTDTQYF. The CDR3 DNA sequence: TGTGCCAGCAGCACGGGACAGGCCTACACAGATACGCAGTATTTT.

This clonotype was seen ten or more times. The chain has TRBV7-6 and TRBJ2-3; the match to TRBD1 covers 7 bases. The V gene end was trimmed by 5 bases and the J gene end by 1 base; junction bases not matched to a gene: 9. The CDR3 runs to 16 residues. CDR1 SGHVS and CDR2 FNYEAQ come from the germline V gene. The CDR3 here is CASSPGQVLGTDTQYF. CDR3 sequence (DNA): TGTGCCAGCAGCCCCGGACAGGTTTTGGGCACAGATACGCAGTATTTT.

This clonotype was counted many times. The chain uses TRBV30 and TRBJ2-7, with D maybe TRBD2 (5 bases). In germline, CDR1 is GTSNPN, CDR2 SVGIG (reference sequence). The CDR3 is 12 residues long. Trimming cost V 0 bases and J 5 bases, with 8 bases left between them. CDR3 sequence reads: CAWSVLGDEQYF. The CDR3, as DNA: TGTGCCTGGAGTGTCCTCGGGGACGAGCAGTACTTC. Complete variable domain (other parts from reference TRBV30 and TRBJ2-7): SQTIHQWPATLVQPVGSPLSLECTVEGTSNPNLYWYRQAAGRGLQLLFYSVGIGQISSEVPQNLSASRPQDRQFILSSKKLLLSDSGFYLCAWSVLGDEQYFGPGTRLTVT.

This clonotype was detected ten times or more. The CDR3 sequence is CASHPATSGTGELFF. CDR3 nucleotide sequence: TGTGCCAGTCATCCTGCGACTAGCGGCACCGGGGAGCTGTTTTTT. The chain recombines TRBV6-1 with TRBJ2-2; 9 bases are shared with TRBD2. In germline, CDR1 is MNHNS, CDR2 SASEGT. The CDR3 sequence is 15 residues long. V lost 9 bases and J lost 4; bases outside the gene matches: 9.

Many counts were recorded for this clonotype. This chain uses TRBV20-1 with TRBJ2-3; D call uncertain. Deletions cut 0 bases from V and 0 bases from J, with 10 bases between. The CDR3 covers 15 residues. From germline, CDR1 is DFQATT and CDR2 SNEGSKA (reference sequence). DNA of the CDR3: TGCAGTGCTAGAGAGGGCTCGACAAGCACAGATACGCAGTATTTT. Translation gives CSAREGSTSTDTQYF.

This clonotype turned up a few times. The CDR3, as DNA: TGTGCCAGCAGCCAAGATCGTGAAGGAAACACCATATATTTT. It is translated as CASSQDREGNTIYF. The chain joins TRBV4-2 to TRBJ1-3; unclear D gene. Germline V gene lookup returns CDR1 LGHNA and CDR2 YNFKEQ. The length of the CDR3 is 14 residues. Trimming removed 0 bases from V and 4 bases from J, with 7 bases in between.

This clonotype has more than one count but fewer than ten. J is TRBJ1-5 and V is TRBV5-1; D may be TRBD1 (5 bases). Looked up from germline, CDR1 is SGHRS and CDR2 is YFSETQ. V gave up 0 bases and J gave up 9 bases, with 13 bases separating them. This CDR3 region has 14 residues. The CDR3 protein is CASSLEGRGSPQHF. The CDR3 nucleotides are TGCGCCAGCAGCTTGGAGGGGAGGGGATCGCCCCAGCATTTT.